A selection of T cell receptor beta chains follows, all from one sample in a study of radiation and T cells in renal cell carcinoma. Clones were read by immunoSEQ multiplex PCR, and TCRdb kept only the in-frame ones, dropping some. This sample has 130,000 or so clones, with approximately 87% found just once. The input for sequencing was blood, taken from a patient whose treatment included radiotherapy and nephrectomy. The receptors here all came from a woman aged 45 to 65 with renal cell carcinoma. Each CDR3 is given with its conserved first and last residue. The D gene is left open where the match is weak. Clone size is shown for a subset of rows, as once, few, many or a class of expanded clone.

d_gene	v_gene	j_gene	abundance	CDR3aa	CDR3nt
-	TRBV9	TRBJ1-1	-	CASSVAPDMNTEAFF	TGTGCCAGCAGCGTAGCTCCGGACATGAACACTGAAGCTTTCTTT
-	TRBV5-1	TRBJ2-1	once	CASTGGARVDEQFF	TGCGCCAGCACCGGCGGGGCCCGGGTTGATGAGCAGTTCTTC
-	TRBV7-2	TRBJ2-3	-	CASSLDPSGRGREYF	TGTGCCAGCAGCTTGGATCCTTCGGGCAGGGGTCGTGAGTATTTT
-	TRBV7-9	TRBJ1-4	few	CASSTVGSGGEKLFF	TGTGCCAGCAGCACTGTGGGTTCGGGGGGTGAAAAACTGTTTTTT
-	TRBV19	TRBJ2-5	-	CASSILEGETQYF	TGTGCCAGTAGTATACTAGAAGGAGAGACCCAGTACTTC
-	TRBV20-1	TRBJ2-1	-	CSARGDNEQFF	TGCAGTGCTAGAGGGGATAATGAGCAGTTCTTC
-	TRBV6-5	TRBJ1-2	-	CASSYWGQVSGGYTF	TGTGCCAGCAGTTACTGGGGCCAGGTCTCAGGTGGCTACACCTTC
-	TRBV6-5	TRBJ2-2	-	CASSYAGELFF	TGTGCCAGCAGTTACGCAGGGGAGCTGTTTTTT
-	TRBV6-5	TRBJ1-1	-	CASSHQTEAFF	TGTGCCAGCAGCCACCAGACTGAAGCTTTCTTT
TRBD2	TRBV7-2	TRBJ2-7	once	CASSLSSGTSGSQQYF	TGTGCCAGCAGCTTATCGTCCGGGACTAGCGGGAGTCAGCAGTACTTC
TRBD1	TRBV5-1	TRBJ2-3	-	CASLMDRATDTQYF	TGCGCCAGTCTCATGGACAGGGCCACAGATACGCAGTATTTT
TRBD1	TRBV18	TRBJ1-6	-	CASSGGQGNSPLHF	TGTGCCAGCTCCGGGGGACAGGGCAATTCACCCCTCCACTTT
-	TRBV6-4	TRBJ1-6	-	CASSEHRAGNSPLHF	TGTGCCAGCAGTGAACACCGGGCGGGTAATTCACCCCTCCACTTT
-	TRBV7-2	TRBJ2-3	-	CASSFPHTDTQYF	TGTGCCAGCAGCTTTCCCCACACAGATACGCAGTATTTT
-	TRBV10-3	TRBJ2-5	-	CAISEGGGTSETQYF	TGTGCCATCAGTGAGGGAGGCGGGACTTCGGAGACCCAGTACTTC
-	TRBV6-1	TRBJ2-7	-	CASSERERAGYEQYF	TGTGCCAGCAGTGAAAGGGAACGGGCGGGCTACGAGCAGTACTTC
-	TRBV28	TRBJ2-4	few	CASCIQYF	TGTGCCAGTTGCATTCAGTACTTC